The 9 T cell receptor beta chains listed next were all sequenced from one sample in a study of PD-1 blockade in classical Hodgkin lymphoma. TCRdb's table, derived via immunoSEQ multiplex PCR, lists solely in-frame clones and lacks some. The sample gives 20,000 or so clones, 88% of which show up once; approximately 20% is in the top ten. Time point of the sample: cycle 4 day 1 (C4D1), after 5 to 7 weeks of nivolumab. Following autologous stem cell transplantation, relapse occurred in every patient, and exposure to brentuximab vedotin varied. The specimen comprised peripheral blood mononuclear cells (PBMCs), sampled before the fourth cycle of nivolumab. The receptors shown here come from a human donor with classical Hodgkin lymphoma.

The V call is TRBV9, the J call TRBJ2-3; 10 bases are a match to TRBD2. The CDR3 spans 16 residues. Per germline, CDR1 SGDLS and CDR2 YYNGEE. V shed 0 bases, J shed 0 bases, and the junction held 1 base outside the gene matches. CDR3 DNA: TGTGCCAGCAGCGTAGGGACTAGCGGCAGCACAGATACGCAGTATTTT. It translates to CASSVGTSGSTDTQYF. The full variable domain, in which reference TRBV9 and TRBJ2-3 provide the parts outside the CDR3, is DSGVTQTPKHLITATGQRVTLRCSPRSGDLSVYWYQQSLDQGLQFLIQYYNGEERAKGNILERFSAQQFPDLHSELNLSSLELGDSALYFCASSVGTSGSTDTQYFGPGTRLTVL.

This clone is medium-sized (0.01 to 0.1%). The rearrangement uses TRBV7-9 and TRBJ1-1, with TRBD1 as a possible D gene (5 bases). CDR3 size: 14 residues. The V end was cut by 3 bases, the J end by 7 bases, with 15 bases between. The germline V gene encodes CDR1 SEHNR and CDR2 FQNEAQ (reference sequence). Here the CDR3 DNA reads TGTGCCAGCAGCTTCGCCGGGACCTCTTATGAAGCTTTCTTT. Translated, it gives CASSFAGTSYEAFF. Using reference TRBV7-9 and TRBJ1-1 for the parts outside the CDR3, the full variable domain is DTGVSQNPRHKITKRGQNVTFRCDPISEHNRLYWYRQTLGQGPEFLTYFQNEAQLEKSRLLSDRFSAERPKGSFSTLEIQRTEQGDSAMYLCASSFAGTSYEAFFGQGTRLTVV.

J is TRBJ2-2 and V is TRBV5-4; D gene unclear. Trimming pared 0 bases from V and 0 bases from J, leaving 9 bases between. The CDR3 contains 16 residues. CDR1 and CDR2 from the germline V gene are SGHNT and YYREEE (reference sequence). CDR3 residues: CASSLDLQANTGELFF. Written as DNA, the CDR3 is TGTGCCAGCAGCTTGGACTTGCAGGCGAACACCGGGGAGCTGTTTTTT.

The chain employs TRBV5-6 and TRBJ1-5; 8 nucleotides agree with TRBD1. CDR3 size: 12 residues. Germline CDR1 is SGHDT and CDR2 is YYEEEE. In DNA form, the CDR3 reads TGTGCACGCCGGACAGGGAATCAGCCCCAGCATTTT. Its protein product is CARRTGNQPQHF.

CDR3 sequence: CASSPWTGDSYEQYF. In DNA, the CDR3 is TGTGCCAGCAGCCCCTGGACAGGGGATTCCTACGAGCAGTACTTC. The chain uses TRBV9 and TRBJ2-7; 9 bases line up with TRBD1. Germline lookup yields CDR1 SGDLS and CDR2 YYNGEE. CDR3 size: 15 residues. After removal of 4 bases from V and 1 base from J, the junction contained 6 bases not matched to a gene.

The J gene is TRBJ2-2, the V gene TRBV5-4, with 8 bases that match TRBD1. V trimming: 0 bases; J trimming: 1 base; junction bases outside the gene matches: 2. Per germline, CDR1 SGHNT and CDR2 YYREEE (reference sequence). The CDR3 contains 16 residues. The CDR3 bases are TGTGCCAGCAGCTTGGCGGGACAGGTGAACACCGGGGAGCTGTTTTTT. It encodes CASSLAGQVNTGELFF.

The CDR3 here is CASSRTGDAYNEQFF. The CDR3 nucleotides read TGTGCCAGCAGCCGGACAGGGGACGCCTACAATGAGCAGTTCTTC. This chain links TRBV9 with TRBJ2-1; 9 nucleotides align to TRBD1. V lost 4 bases to trimming and J lost 2 bases; unmatched junction nucleotides: 4. Germline assignment: CDR1 SGDLS and CDR2 YYNGEE. This CDR3 has 15 amino acids.

This clone came up once. CDR3 sequence: CASSVVGAGANVLTF. CDR3 bases: TGTGCCAGCAGCGTAGTAGGGGCTGGGGCCAACGTCCTGACTTTC. The chain employs TRBV9 and TRBJ2-6, with a tentative D call TRBD1 (5 bases). Germline loops: CDR1 SGDLS, CDR2 YYNGEE. This CDR3 comprises 15 residues. Trimming took off 0 bases at V and 2 bases at J, with 6 bases between the two ends. Together with reference TRBV9 and TRBJ2-6, the CDR3 gives the full variable domain: DSGVTQTPKHLITATGQRVTLRCSPRSGDLSVYWYQQSLDQGLQFLIQYYNGEERAKGNILERFSAQQFPDLHSELNLSSLELGDSALYFCASSVVGAGANVLTFGAGSRLTVL.

This clone was picked up a small number of times. The CDR3 sequence: CASSDGDVSEAFF. Here the CDR3 DNA reads TGTGCCAGCAGTGACGGGGACGTGTCTGAAGCTTTCTTT. The chain has TRBV6-4 and TRBJ1-1; weak D call: TRBD1 (5 bases). The CDR3 has 13 amino acids. Trimming removed 2 bases at V and 6 bases at J, with 10 bases between. Germline CDR1 reads MRHNA; CDR2 reads SNTAGT.